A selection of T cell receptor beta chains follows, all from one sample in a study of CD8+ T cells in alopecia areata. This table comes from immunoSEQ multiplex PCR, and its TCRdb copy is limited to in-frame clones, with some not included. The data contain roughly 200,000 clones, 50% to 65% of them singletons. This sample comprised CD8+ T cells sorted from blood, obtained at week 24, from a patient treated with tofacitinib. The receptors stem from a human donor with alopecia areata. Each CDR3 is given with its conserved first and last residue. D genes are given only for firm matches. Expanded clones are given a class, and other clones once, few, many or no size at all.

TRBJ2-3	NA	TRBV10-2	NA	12	CASRAYTDTQYF	TGCGCCAGCAGAGCTTACACAGATACGCAGTATTTT
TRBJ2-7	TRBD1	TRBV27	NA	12	CASSMTGNEQYF	TGTGCCAGCAGCATGACAGGGAACGAGCAGTACTTC
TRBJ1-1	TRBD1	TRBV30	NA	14	CAWSAGTGDRKAFF	TGTGCCTGGAGTGCCGGGACAGGGGACAGAAAAGCTTTCTTT
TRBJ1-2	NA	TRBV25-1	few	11	CASTGKLGYTF	TGTGCCAGCACGGGGAAGTTGGGCTACACCTTC
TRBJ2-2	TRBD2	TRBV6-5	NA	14	CASSFSGVTGELFF	TGTGCCAGCAGTTTCAGCGGGGTCACCGGGGAGCTGTTTTTT
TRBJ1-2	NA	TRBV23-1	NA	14	CASSHRGSCVGYTF	TGCGCCAGCAGTCATAGGGGGAGTTGTGTGGGCTACACCTTC
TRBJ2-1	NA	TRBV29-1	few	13	CSVRLAVQQGQFF	TGCAGCGTTAGGCTAGCGGTCCAACAGGGGCAGTTCTTC
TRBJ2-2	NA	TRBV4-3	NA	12	CASSPHTGELFF	TGCGCCAGCAGCCCACACACCGGGGAGCTGTTTTTT
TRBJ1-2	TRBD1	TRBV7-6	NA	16	CASSPSRQGAGYGYTF	TGTGCCAGCAGCCCCAGCCGACAGGGGGCGGGGTATGGCTACACCTTC
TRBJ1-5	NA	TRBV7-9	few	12	CASSSGDQPQHF	TGTGCCAGCAGCTCGGGGGATCAGCCCCAGCATTTT
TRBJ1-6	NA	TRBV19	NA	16	CASSISSGSNNSPLHF	TGTGCCAGTAGTATATCTTCAGGATCGAATAATTCACCCCTCCACTTT
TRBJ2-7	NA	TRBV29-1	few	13	CSAPGELAGEQYF	TGCAGCGCCCCCGGGGAGCTTGCTGGGGAGCAGTACTTC
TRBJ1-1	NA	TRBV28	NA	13	CASSPGENTEAFF	TGTGCCAGCAGCCCAGGTGAGAACACTGAAGCTTTCTTT
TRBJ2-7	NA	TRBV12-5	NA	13	CASGSPSPYEQYF	TGTGCTAGTGGTTCCCCCAGCCCCTACGAGCAGTACTTC
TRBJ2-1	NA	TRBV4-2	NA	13	CASSHYIDNEQFF	TGTGCCAGCAGCCATTACATAGACAATGAGCAGTTCTTC
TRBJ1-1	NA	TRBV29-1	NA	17	CSVEESTYTGSGTEAFF	TGCAGCGTTGAAGAGTCAACATATACAGGTTCTGGCACTGAAGCTTTCTTT
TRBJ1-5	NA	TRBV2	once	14	CASSGGRENQPQHF	TGTGCCAGCAGTGGCGGCAGGGAGAATCAGCCCCAGCATTTT
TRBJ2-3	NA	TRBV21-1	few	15	CASSKAETRTDTQYF	TGTGCCAGCAGCAAAGCTGAGACACGCACAGATACGCAGTATTTT
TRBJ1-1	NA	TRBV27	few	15	CASSGAGALNTEAFF	TGTGCCAGCAGTGGGGCGGGAGCCTTGAACACTGAAGCTTTCTTT
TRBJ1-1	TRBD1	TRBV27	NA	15	CASSSAPDRETEAFF	TGTGCCAGCAGTTCTGCTCCGGACAGGGAAACTGAAGCTTTCTTT
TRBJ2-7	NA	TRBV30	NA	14	CAWSVGAAVYEQYF	TGTGCCTGGAGTGTTGGGGCGGCGGTGTACGAGCAGTACTTC
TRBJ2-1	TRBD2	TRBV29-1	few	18	CSVEDQDVRGESYNEQFF	TGCAGCGTTGAAGATCAAGATGTGCGGGGGGAGTCCTACAATGAGCAGTTCTTC
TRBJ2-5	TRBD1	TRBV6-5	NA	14	CASSPTGVEETQYF	TGTGCCAGCAGTCCGACAGGGGTGGAAGAGACCCAGTACTTC
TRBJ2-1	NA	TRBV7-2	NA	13	CASSSGGPNEQFF	TGTGCCAGCAGTTCAGGGGGGCCCAATGAGCAGTTCTTC
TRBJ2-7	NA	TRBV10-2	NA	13	CASSESITHEQYF	TGCGCCAGCAGTGAGTCGATCACCCACGAGCAGTACTTC
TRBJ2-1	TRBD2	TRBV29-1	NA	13	CSERLAEYNEQFF	TGCAGCGAAAGACTAGCGGAATACAATGAGCAGTTCTTC
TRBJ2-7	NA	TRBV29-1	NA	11	CSVDRNYEQYF	TGCAGCGTTGACCGGAATTACGAGCAGTACTTC
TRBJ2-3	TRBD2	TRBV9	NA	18	CASSVSGGSGGGTDTQYF	TGTGCCAGCAGCGTATCCGGTGGTAGCGGGGGGGGCACAGATACGCAGTATTTT
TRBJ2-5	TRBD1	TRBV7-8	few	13	CASNDRVQETQYF	TGTGCCAGCAACGACAGGGTACAAGAGACCCAGTACTTC
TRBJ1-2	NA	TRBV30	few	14	CAWSQGQGSYGYTF	TGTGCCTGGAGCCAAGGGCAGGGCTCGTATGGCTACACCTTC
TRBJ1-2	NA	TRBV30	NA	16	CAWSIGAGLKQGGYTF	TGTGCCTGGAGTATAGGGGCAGGGTTGAAGCAGGGTGGCTACACCTTC
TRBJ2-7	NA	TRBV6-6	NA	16	CASSPDDGEGDYEQYF	TGTGCCAGCAGCCCCGATGACGGAGAGGGGGACTACGAGCAGTACTTC
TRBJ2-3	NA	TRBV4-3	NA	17	CASSQGSGRRGADTQYF	TGCGCCAGCAGCCAAGGGAGCGGTCGGAGGGGCGCAGATACGCAGTATTTT
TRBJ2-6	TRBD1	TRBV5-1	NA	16	CASSTGTGSGANVLTF	TGCGCCAGCAGCACAGGGACAGGCTCTGGGGCCAACGTCCTGACTTTC
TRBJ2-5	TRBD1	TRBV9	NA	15	CASSVSTGGRETQYF	TGTGCCAGCAGCGTATCAACAGGGGGCCGAGAGACCCAGTACTTC
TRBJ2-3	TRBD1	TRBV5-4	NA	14	CASSFRGQGDTQYF	TGTGCCAGCAGCTTTAGGGGGCAGGGAGATACGCAGTATTTT
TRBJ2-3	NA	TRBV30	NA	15	CAWGEDRGYTDTQYF	TGTGCCTGGGGCGAGGACCGAGGATACACAGATACGCAGTATTTT
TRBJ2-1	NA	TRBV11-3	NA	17	CAIPAYRGITNYNEQFF	TGTGCCATCCCAGCTTATCGGGGTATCACCAACTACAATGAGCAGTTCTTC
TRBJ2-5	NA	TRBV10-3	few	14	CAIRTSETQETQYF	TGTGCCATCAGGACCAGTGAGACTCAAGAGACCCAGTACTTC
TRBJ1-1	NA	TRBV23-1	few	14	CASSQEELNTEAFF	TGCGCCAGCAGTCAAGAGGAATTGAACACTGAAGCTTTCTTT
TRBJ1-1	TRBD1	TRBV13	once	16	CASSPDRGVPNTEAFF	TGTGCCAGCAGCCCGGACAGGGGAGTCCCTAACACTGAAGCTTTCTTT
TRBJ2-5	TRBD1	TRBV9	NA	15	CASSVEGTVQETQYF	TGTGCCAGCAGCGTAGAGGGGACAGTACAAGAGACCCAGTACTTC
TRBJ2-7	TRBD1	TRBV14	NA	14	CASSPGTGIYEQYF	TGTGCCAGCAGCCCCGGGACAGGGATCTACGAGCAGTACTTC
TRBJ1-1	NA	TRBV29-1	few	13	CSVGGSGVNEAFF	TGCAGCGTTGGGGGGTCAGGGGTAAATGAAGCTTTCTTT
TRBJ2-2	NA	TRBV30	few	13	CAWSVQGSGELFF	TGTGCCTGGAGTGTACAGGGTAGCGGGGAGCTGTTTTTT
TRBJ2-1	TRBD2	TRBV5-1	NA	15	CASSFRLAGVDEQFF	TGCGCCAGCAGCTTCAGACTAGCGGGGGTAGATGAGCAGTTCTTC
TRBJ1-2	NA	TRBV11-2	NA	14	CASSLDAGSYGYTF	TGTGCCAGCAGCTTAGATGCAGGGAGCTATGGCTACACCTTC
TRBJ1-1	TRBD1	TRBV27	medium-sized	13	CASSERGPTEAFF	TGTGCCAGCAGTGAGAGGGGGCCCACTGAAGCTTTCTTT
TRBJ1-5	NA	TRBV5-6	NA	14	CASSSQFSNQPQHF	TGTGCCAGCAGCTCCCAATTTAGCAATCAGCCCCAGCATTTT
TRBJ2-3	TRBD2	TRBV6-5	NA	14	CASSLAGLVDTQYF	TGTGCCAGCAGTTTAGCGGGGTTGGTAGATACGCAGTATTTT
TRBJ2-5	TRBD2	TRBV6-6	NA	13	CASSPTSEETQYF	TGTGCCAGCAGCCCCACTAGCGAAGAGACCCAGTACTTC
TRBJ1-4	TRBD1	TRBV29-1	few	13	CSVETTGAEKLFF	TGCAGCGTTGAGACGACAGGGGCGGAAAAACTGTTTTTT
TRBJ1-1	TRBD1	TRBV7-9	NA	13	CASRGTGNTEAFF	TGTGCCAGCAGGGGGACAGGGAACACTGAAGCTTTCTTT
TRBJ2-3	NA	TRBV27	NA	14	CASSLAGIGDTQYF	TGTGCCAGCAGTTTAGCGGGGATCGGAGATACGCAGTATTTT
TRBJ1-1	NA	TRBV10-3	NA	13	CATRQAVNTEAFF	TGTGCCACTCGACAGGCGGTGAACACTGAAGCTTTCTTT
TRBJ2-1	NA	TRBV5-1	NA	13	CASSQSLNNEQFF	TGCGCCAGCAGCCAATCGTTGAACAATGAGCAGTTCTTC
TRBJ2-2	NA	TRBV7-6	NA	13	CASSLAPPGELFF	TGTGCCAGCAGCTTAGCTCCACCCGGGGAGCTGTTTTTT
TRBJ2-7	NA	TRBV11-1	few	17	CASSLGGSYYYYYEQYF	TGTGCCAGCAGCTTAGGAGGGTCGTACTACTACTACTACGAGCAGTACTTC
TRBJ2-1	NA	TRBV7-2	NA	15	CASSFGPRVENEQFF	TGTGCCAGCAGCTTTGGGCCCAGGGTGGAGAATGAGCAGTTCTTC